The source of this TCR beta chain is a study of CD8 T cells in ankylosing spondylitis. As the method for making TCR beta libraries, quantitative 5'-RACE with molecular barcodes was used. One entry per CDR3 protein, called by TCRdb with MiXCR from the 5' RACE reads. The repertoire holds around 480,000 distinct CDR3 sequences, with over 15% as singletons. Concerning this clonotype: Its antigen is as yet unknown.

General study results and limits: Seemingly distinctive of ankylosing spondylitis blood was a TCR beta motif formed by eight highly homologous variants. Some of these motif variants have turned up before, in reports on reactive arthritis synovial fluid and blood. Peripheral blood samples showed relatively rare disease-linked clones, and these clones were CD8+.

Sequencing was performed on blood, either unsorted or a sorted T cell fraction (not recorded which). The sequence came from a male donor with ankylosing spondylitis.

The CDR3 DNA reads as TGTGCCAGCAGTTCAATGACAGGCTATGGCTACACCTTC. Protein sequence: CASSSMTGYGYTF. The chain is built from TRBV12-3 or TRBV12-4 and TRBJ1-2; D is perhaps TRBD1 (6 bases). V was pared by 4 bases and J by 4 bases, with 10 bases between. The CDR3 has 13 amino acids.